One T cell receptor beta chain is described in this entry. What it recognizes is unknown. The sample has other DNA sequences that encode this CDR3 too. The data belong to a study of shared clonotypes between healthy human individuals. Study conclusions and caveats: Larger estimated richness was generally seen in naive subsets than in memory subsets. Large depth notwithstanding, sorted-subset sequencing proved incomplete by rarefaction. Naive CD4 clonotype sharing across several donors was about 5%.

The CDR3 sequence is 11 residues long. V was shortened by 4 bases and J by 4 bases, with 5 bases between the two germline ends. CDR1 and CDR2 from the germline V gene are WSHSY and SAAADI. On sorted subsets, replicate PCRs used roughly 190 ng DNA, or 31,000 or so T cell genomes. Assay: immunoSEQ multiplex PCR; the TCRdb copy retains only in-frame clones and omits some. The sample has roughly 2.1 million clones; under 95% are singletons. It was CD45RO-negative cells, positively selected for CCR7, that made up naive CD8 cells, with terminally differentiated effector memory CD45RA+ cells excluded. The TCR comes from a man between 18 and 35 years old in good health. Some clones in this sample may be carry-over from other donors' samples. The chain carries TRBV10-2 and TRBJ2-7; D may be TRBD2 (5 bases). The material sequenced was naive CD8+ T cells from PBMCs. This CDR3 reads CASSAGYEQYF. The CDR3 DNA sequence: TGCGCCAGCAGTGCGGGGTACGAGCAGTACTTC.